Listed below are T cell receptor beta chains from one sample, sequenced in a study of control samples from healthy donors and cancer patients. Sequencing was performed with immunoSEQ multiplex PCR; in TCRdb, only in-frame clones are kept and a portion is missing. The listing records under 200,000 clones. Sequencing was done on a sample of blood. The receptors here all came from a woman aged 25 to 39 in good health. Each CDR3 is given with its conserved first and last residue. The D gene is left open where the match is weak.

d_gene	v_gene	j_gene	CDR3aa	CDR3nt
-	TRBV5-1	TRBJ1-6	CASSLTGYNSPLHF	TGCGCCAGCAGTCTCACGGGCTATAATTCACCCCTCCACTTT
TRBD1	TRBV2	TRBJ1-5	CAGAGQGGSQPQHF	TGTGCCGGGGCGGGACAGGGGGGCTCTCAGCCCCAGCATTTT
TRBD1	TRBV4-1	TRBJ1-3	CASSQDQYRGQGAPYSGNTIYF	TGCGCCAGCAGCCAAGATCAGTATAGGGGACAGGGGGCCCCATACTCTGGAAACACCATATATTTT
-	TRBV12-3/TRBV12-4	TRBJ2-7	CASSPTGYEQYF	TGTGCCAGCAGCCCGACAGGCTACGAGCAGTACTTC
-	TRBV5-1	TRBJ2-1	CASSLGVYNEQFF	TGCGCCAGCAGCTTGGGCGTGTACAATGAGCAGTTCTTC
TRBD1	TRBV20-1	TRBJ1-2	CSARLRDRAF	TGCAGTGCTAGGCTCCGGGACAGGGCCTTC
TRBD2	TRBV6-5	TRBJ2-5	CASSYSGGGAQETQYF	TGTGCCAGCAGTTACTCCGGCGGGGGGGCACAAGAGACCCAGTACTTC
-	TRBV4-3	TRBJ1-4	CASSQDTPSDSFPEKLFF	TGCGCCAGCAGCCAAGATACGCCTTCGGACAGTTTCCCAGAAAAACTGTTTTTT
TRBD2	TRBV6-8	TRBJ2-1	CASRLAGDNEQFF	TGTGCCAGCAGACTAGCGGGGGACAATGAGCAGTTCTTC
TRBD1	TRBV5-1	TRBJ2-1	CASSLGDRVGEQFF	TGCGCCAGCAGCTTGGGGGACAGGGTGGGTGAGCAGTTCTTC
TRBD1	TRBV6-5	TRBJ1-1	CASSWDRSVTTEAFF	TGTGCCAGCAGTTGGGACAGGAGTGTTACCACTGAAGCTTTCTTT
-	TRBV28	TRBJ1-2	CGTGQNYGYTF	TGTGGGACTGGGCAGAACTATGGCTACACCTTC
-	TRBV12-3/TRBV12-4	TRBJ1-5	CAIPARWGEPQHF	TGTGCCATACCAGCGCGGTGGGGTGAGCCCCAGCATTTT
-	TRBV27	TRBJ1-2	CASSHRGLSNYGYTF	TGTGCCAGCAGTCATAGGGGACTATCTAACTATGGCTACACCTTC
TRBD2	TRBV5-1	TRBJ2-5	CASSPNSGGFGETQYF	TGCGCCAGCAGCCCGAATAGCGGGGGGTTTGGAGAGACCCAGTACTTC
TRBD1	TRBV5-5	TRBJ2-7	CASSLTGTVSYEQYF	TGTGCCAGCAGCCTAACCGGGACAGTTTCCTACGAGCAGTACTTC
-	TRBV6-5	TRBJ2-2	CASRSQTGNTGELFF	TGTGCCAGCAGATCCCAGACAGGAAACACCGGGGAGCTGTTTTTT
TRBD1	TRBV4-1	TRBJ2-1	CASSVRDRGQNEQFF	TGCGCCAGCAGCGTCCGGGACAGGGGGCAAAATGAGCAGTTCTTC
TRBD1	TRBV4-1	TRBJ2-2	CASSRGQDTGELFF	TGCGCCAGCAGCCGGGGACAGGACACCGGGGAGCTGTTTTTT
-	TRBV18	TRBJ2-1	CASSPLQGSYNEQFF	TGTGCCAGCTCACCGTTACAGGGTTCTTACAATGAGCAGTTCTTC
-	TRBV7-9	TRBJ1-4	CASSSDTVPEGKLFF	TGTGCCAGCAGCTCGGATACGGTCCCAGAGGGGAAACTGTTTTTT
-	TRBV15	TRBJ2-5	CATSRDLTVQETQYF	TGTGCCACCAGCAGAGATTTGACAGTCCAAGAGACCCAGTACTTC
TRBD1	TRBV11-3	TRBJ1-2	CASSFNCPRTGGKANYGYTF	TGTGCCAGCAGCTTTAATTGTCCTCGGACAGGAGGTAAGGCTAACTATGGCTACACCTTC
-	TRBV6-4	TRBJ2-3	CASSDDSGSGTTSTDTQYF	TGTGCCAGCAGTGACGATTCCGGGTCGGGCACGACCAGCACAGATACGCAGTATTTT
TRBD1	TRBV19	TRBJ1-4	CASSIAQGSNEKLFF	TGTGCCAGTAGTATAGCACAGGGGTCTAATGAAAAACTGTTTTTT
TRBD1	TRBV19	TRBJ1-5	CATRDSLGNQPQHF	TGTGCCACCAGGGACAGTCTTGGGAATCAGCCCCAGCATTTT
TRBD1	TRBV18	TRBJ1-2	CASSPNRQGNYGYTF	TGTGCCAGCTCCCCGAACCGACAGGGGAACTATGGCTACACCTTC
TRBD2	TRBV28	TRBJ2-3	CASSLRRLAGEGDTQYF	TGTGCCAGCAGTTTAAGGCGACTAGCGGGGGAAGGAGATACGCAGTATTTT
-	TRBV6-2/TRBV6-3	TRBJ1-5	CASSTRPGVPPNQPQHF	TGTGCCAGCAGTACACGCCCCGGGGTCCCCCCCAATCAGCCCCAGCATTTT
-	TRBV6-5	TRBJ1-5	CASSQVAYSNQPQHF	TGTGCCAGCAGCCAAGTGGCCTATAGCAATCAGCCCCAGCATTTT
-	TRBV6-4	TRBJ2-1	CASSLTGYNEQFF	TGTGCCAGCAGTCTTACCGGCTACAATGAGCAGTTCTTC
-	TRBV5-1	TRBJ1-3	CASSLLGHSGNTIYF	TGCGCCAGCAGCTTGCTTGGTCACTCTGGAAACACCATATATTTT
TRBD1	TRBV27	TRBJ2-7	CASSPRLTGVYEQYF	TGTGCCAGCAGTCCACGATTAACAGGGGTCTACGAGCAGTACTTC
TRBD2	TRBV28	TRBJ2-5	CATSPNYGLAGRETQYF	TGTGCCACCAGCCCTAATTACGGACTAGCGGGGCGAGAGACCCAGTACTTC
-	TRBV7-9	TRBJ2-7	CASSLRGRPDEQYF	TGTGCCAGCAGCCTAAGAGGACGTCCCGACGAGCAGTACTTC
-	TRBV5-4	TRBJ1-5	CASSLVGEQPQHF	TGTGCCAGCAGCTTGGTGGGGGAACAGCCCCAGCATTTT
-	TRBV11-2	TRBJ1-3	CASSLQAGTVGNTIYF	TGTGCCAGCAGCTTGCAAGCAGGGACGGTCGGAAACACCATATATTTT
-	TRBV5-1	TRBJ2-5	CASSIGAQGSGETQYF	TGCGCCAGCAGCATCGGCGCCCAGGGTTCCGGAGAGACCCAGTACTTC
-	TRBV9	TRBJ2-2	CASSVSRRGSLNTGELFF	TGTGCCAGCAGCGTCAGCCGTAGGGGGTCATTGAACACCGGGGAGCTGTTTTTT
-	TRBV6-5	TRBJ1-5	CASSSPGRGNQPQHF	TGTGCCAGCAGTTCACCAGGGAGGGGCAATCAGCCCCAGCATTTT
-	TRBV5-1	TRBJ2-4	CASSFGGLNIQYF	TGCGCCAGCAGCTTCGGTGGCTTAAACATTCAGTACTTC
-	TRBV28	TRBJ1-5	CAANGLTYNQPQHF	TGTGCGGCGAACGGGCTAACTTACAATCAGCCCCAGCATTTT
TRBD1	TRBV28	TRBJ1-4	CASRPNRGGEEKLFF	TGTGCCAGCAGACCCAACAGGGGAGGTGAGGAAAAACTGTTTTTT
TRBD1	TRBV6-6	TRBJ1-2	CASSYLRDRLFYGYTF	TGTGCCAGCAGTTACCTCCGGGACAGGCTTTTCTATGGCTACACCTTC
-	TRBV10-1	TRBJ2-2	CASSEFTAGDTGELFF	TGCGCCAGCAGTGAGTTCACGGCAGGGGACACCGGGGAGCTGTTTTTT
-	TRBV7-8	TRBJ1-1	CASSLVGFTNTEAFF	TGTGCCAGCAGCTTAGTTGGGTTCACGAACACTGAAGCTTTCTTT
TRBD1	TRBV4-2	TRBJ2-1	CASSQVGQLGNEQFF	TGTGCCAGCAGCCAAGTGGGACAGTTAGGGAATGAGCAGTTCTTC
TRBD1	TRBV9	TRBJ2-2	CASSARDSMLLNTGELFF	TGTGCCAGCAGCGCCCGGGACAGCATGCTTTTGAACACCGGGGAGCTGTTTTTT
TRBD1	TRBV7-2	TRBJ1-2	CASSLVRGQNPYGYTF	TGTGCCAGCAGCTTAGTGAGGGGGCAGAATCCCTATGGCTACACCTTC
-	TRBV28	TRBJ2-7	CASSLVGRLTSEQYF	TGTGCCAGCAGTTTGGTGGGGCGGTTGACTTCCGAGCAGTACTTC
-	TRBV7-9	TRBJ2-2	CASSLAGSSNTGELFF	TGTGCCAGCAGCTTGGCCGGGAGCTCGAACACCGGGGAGCTGTTTTTT
-	TRBV4-1	TRBJ1-1	CASSSRKRGLGLGTEAFF	TGCGCCAGCAGCTCCCGGAAGCGAGGCCTTGGGCTGGGCACTGAAGCTTTCTTT
-	TRBV24-1	TRBJ2-3	CATSVGDTQYF	TGTGCCACCAGTGTTGGGGATACGCAGTATTTT
-	TRBV6-5	TRBJ1-2	CASSYSIQGYLYGYTF	TGTGCCAGCAGTTACTCGATCCAGGGGTATCTCTATGGCTACACCTTC
-	TRBV7-3	TRBJ1-6	CASSPYLIRLGDSPLHF	TGTGCCAGCAGCCCGTACCTGATTAGACTTGGGGATTCACCCCTCCACTTT
-	TRBV5-1	TRBJ2-1	CASGEGGYYNEQFF	TGCGCCAGCGGCGAGGGGGGATACTACAATGAGCAGTTCTTC
-	TRBV18	TRBJ1-5	CASSRFREDSNQPQHF	TGTGCCAGCTCACGTTTTCGGGAGGATAGCAATCAGCCCCAGCATTTT
TRBD2	TRBV27	TRBJ2-1	CASKRGRTGASYNEQFF	TGTGCCAGCAAGCGGGGGAGGACGGGAGCTTCCTACAATGAGCAGTTCTTC